This TCR beta chain was retrieved from a study of blood T cell repertoires in COVID-19 (TCRdb year 2020). Background on the whole study: Samples covering the acute and convalescent phases of COVID-19 were provided by collaborators in the United States, Italy and Spain. The material from the prospective study consisted of cDNA or gDNA derived from T cells, B-cell-depleted T cells, or PBMCs. Subjects who had been exposed to COVID-19, were actively infected with it, or had recovered from it provided the deeply sampled blood TCRbeta repertoires that made up the dataset. The repertoires were released in a freely available public database meant as a resource for research on the immune response to SARS-CoV-2. The samples were drawn from the first 160 participants of the ongoing ImmuneRACE study and from roughly 1,300 subjects provided by 6 global collaborators. Sample metadata almost always included a de-identified subject ID, COVID-19 status, age in years and sex. HLA class I and class II types, where available, came from metadata supplied by the sample provider rather than from assay-based typing.

What the study reported, not specific to this receptor: Clinical and demographic metadata were provided uncurated, with the amount varying by source and participant.

The immunoSEQ Assay, a bias-controlled multiplex PCR, was used to amplify TCRbeta CDR3 regions from genomic DNA. In the original analysis: Nucleated cell counts per sample were estimated from amplification of reference gene primers within the assay. Sequence reads were collapsed and filtered to measure the absolute abundance of every unique TCRbeta CDR3 rearrangement. Productive Simpson clonality was computed per sample as the square root of Simpson's diversity index over productive rearrangements. As stored in TCRdb, this immuneACCESS dataset retains in-frame rearrangements with V and J assigned. A fraction of the clones does not appear; measured against another copy, unresolved V genes explain less than half of the discrepancy, and the remainder lacks a known reason. That table is the source of V, J and clone size, and D and trimming were worked out from the DNA. The table for this sample lists about 300,000 clones; 89% of them were counted only once. Approximately 2% of the sample is taken by the ten largest.

This clone was recorded a few times. Its cognate antigen has yet to be identified. Per-nucleotide qualities are absent, and no much larger clonotype sits a single base away. The CDR3 covers 15 residues, taking in both the cysteine and the phenylalanine. Only the CDR3 portion is preserved as DNA: 45 bases, with reading frame beginning at the first base. The germline V gene supplies CDR1 MDHEN and CDR2 SYDVKM. After removal of 4 bases from V and 7 bases from J, the junction retains 9 bases not matched to a gene. At one collaborating source in Seattle, patients were enrolled during active infection and were followed longitudinally through the course of disease. Collaborating institutions collected whole blood in K2EDTA tubes following their own protocols. For TCRbeta analysis, collaborator samples were shipped as frozen whole blood, as isolated PBMCs, or as DNA extracted from either sample type.

The rearranged chain carries TRBV28 and TRBJ1-4, with 7 junctional bases fitting TRBD1. The sequenced sample was peripheral blood. The clonotype comes from a woman in her 30s with COVID-19, enrolled during active disease. The nucleotide sequence reads as follows: TGTGCCAGCAGTTCCCGTGACAGACAGGGTGAAAAACTGTTTTTT. Its protein reads: CASSSRDRQGEKLFF.